This T cell receptor beta chain is drawn from a study of regulatory T cells in long-lasting Graves disease. About the study: More than 5 years of antithyroid drugs with positive TSH receptor antibodies defined persistent Graves' disease. Overall study findings and caveats: Patients with persistent disease showed a bias toward TRBV28, TRBJ1-2 and TRBJ2-5. Possibly, too few samples lowered accuracy.

About this clonotype: No antigen is known for it.

The time point: persistent/refractory GD, antithyroid drugs over 5 years with positive TRAb. TCR sequences were obtained from RNA taken from PBMCs. The length of the CDR3 is 13 residues. V lost 7 bases and J lost 8, with 14 bases in between. Arm-PCR of CDR3 regions and iRepertoire HTBI primers were used to build TCR beta libraries. TCRdb re-called the multiplex PCR reads through MiXCR, storing one row per CDR3 protein. The sample contains fewer than 450,000 distinct CDR3 sequences, roughly a quarter of which appear only once. The chain carries TRBV12-3 or TRBV12-4 and TRBJ1-4; D call uncertain. Sequences were derived from peripheral blood mononuclear cells (PBMCs), sampled when the disease was refractory, from a patient treated with antithyroid drugs. The clonotype originates from a female donor with Graves disease. The CDR3 DNA reads TGTGCCAGCACCCCCCTGGTGGGCGAAAAACTGTTTTTT. It is translated as CASTPLVGEKLFF.